These T cell receptor beta chains were read from a single sample in a study of CD8 T cells in ankylosing spondylitis. From the 5' RACE reads, TCRdb called clonotypes with MiXCR, one entry per CDR3 protein. The sample carries about 390,000 distinct CDR3 sequences, approximately 20% recorded once. Sequencing was performed on blood, either unsorted or a sorted T cell fraction (not recorded which). These receptors were obtained from a male donor with ankylosing spondylitis. Each CDR3 is given with its conserved first and last residue. The order of the fields is J gene, clone size, D gene, V gene, CDR3 DNA, CDR3 protein. A D gene is named only where the DNA matches it firmly. Clone size appears in some rows only: once, few, many, or a class for an expanded clone.

J gene: TRBJ2-1; clone size: NA; D gene: NA; V gene: TRBV9; CDR3 DNA: TGTGCCAGCAGCGTAGTTTCTCGCGCGGATGAGCAGTTCTTC; CDR3 protein: CASSVVSRADEQFF
J gene: TRBJ2-2; clone size: once; D gene: TRBD2; V gene: TRBV7-6; CDR3 DNA: TGTGCCGGTTCTAGCGGGAGGGCCGGGACCGGGGAGCTGTTTTTT; CDR3 protein: CAGSSGRAGTGELFF
J gene: TRBJ2-1; clone size: NA; D gene: NA; V gene: TRBV6-2/TRBV6-3; CDR3 DNA: TGTGCCAGCAGAGACAATGAGCAGTTCTTC; CDR3 protein: CASRDNEQFF
J gene: TRBJ2-7; clone size: few; D gene: TRBD2; V gene: TRBV11-2; CDR3 DNA: TGTGCCAGCAGCTTAGTGATTTTGACTAGCGCCTACGAGCAGTACTTC; CDR3 protein: CASSLVILTSAYEQYF
J gene: TRBJ2-2; clone size: few; D gene: TRBD1; V gene: TRBV28; CDR3 DNA: TGTGCCAGCAGTCCTTACCCCGACAGGGCAACCGGGGAGCTGTTTTTT; CDR3 protein: CASSPYPDRATGELFF
J gene: TRBJ1-5; clone size: once; D gene: TRBD1; V gene: TRBV12-3/TRBV12-4; CDR3 DNA: TGTGCCAGCAGCCTGGGCGGGGGACAGGGCGAAAATCAGCCCCAGCATTTT; CDR3 protein: CASSLGGGQGENQPQHF
J gene: TRBJ2-2; clone size: few; D gene: NA; V gene: TRBV4-1; CDR3 DNA: TGCGCCAGCAGCCCGGACCGGCACCCCGGGGAGCTGTTTTTT; CDR3 protein: CASSPDRHPGELFF
J gene: TRBJ2-2; clone size: NA; D gene: NA; V gene: TRBV28; CDR3 DNA: TGTGCCAGCAGTTTCAGGGAAATGGGGGAGCTGTTTTTT; CDR3 protein: CASSFREMGELFF
J gene: TRBJ2-7; clone size: NA; D gene: TRBD2; V gene: TRBV3-1; CDR3 DNA: TGTGCCAGCAGCCAACGTAGGGCGAGCGGGGGCTACGAGCAGTACTTC; CDR3 protein: CASSQRRASGGYEQYF
J gene: TRBJ2-1; clone size: many; D gene: NA; V gene: TRBV6-1; CDR3 DNA: TGTGCCAGCAGTAATCACAGGGGCGGGGAGAAGGAGCAGTTCTTC; CDR3 protein: CASSNHRGGEKEQFF
J gene: TRBJ1-2; clone size: NA; D gene: NA; V gene: TRBV6-5; CDR3 DNA: TGTGCCAGCAGTCATAACCGGGGCTATGGCTACACCTTC; CDR3 protein: CASSHNRGYGYTF
J gene: TRBJ2-1; clone size: NA; D gene: NA; V gene: TRBV7-2; CDR3 DNA: TGTGCCAGCAGCTCCCAGTCCAGGAGGGGCATTGAGCAGTTCTTC; CDR3 protein: CASSSQSRRGIEQFF
J gene: TRBJ2-5; clone size: few; D gene: TRBD1; V gene: TRBV18; CDR3 DNA: TGTGCCAGCTCACCACCGGGACAGGGGGTAGATTCGGAGACCCAGTACTTC; CDR3 protein: CASSPPGQGVDSETQYF
J gene: TRBJ1-1; clone size: few; D gene: TRBD1; V gene: TRBV7-9; CDR3 DNA: TGTGCCAGCGGACTACCGACAGGGAAGAACACTGAAGCTTTCTTT; CDR3 protein: CASGLPTGKNTEAFF
J gene: TRBJ2-7; clone size: few; D gene: NA; V gene: TRBV2; CDR3 DNA: TGTGCCAGCAGTGACCACGGTCGGGGGTACGAGCAGTACTTC; CDR3 protein: CASSDHGRGYEQYF
J gene: TRBJ2-1; clone size: NA; D gene: NA; V gene: TRBV3-1; CDR3 DNA: TGTGCCAGCAGCCAAGAACGGCCCGGGGGTTTGTTCTTC; CDR3 protein: CASSQERPGGLFF
J gene: TRBJ2-2; clone size: many; D gene: NA; V gene: TRBV5-1; CDR3 DNA: TGCGCCAGCAGCTTCCTGGGCGGGTTCGCGAACACCGGGGAGCTGTTTTTT; CDR3 protein: CASSFLGGFANTGELFF
J gene: TRBJ1-3; clone size: few; D gene: NA; V gene: TRBV7-3; CDR3 DNA: TGTGCCAGCAGCTTCGGCAGGGGAAATGGAAACACCATATATTTT; CDR3 protein: CASSFGRGNGNTIYF
J gene: TRBJ2-2; clone size: once; D gene: TRBD1; V gene: TRBV7-3; CDR3 DNA: TGTGCCAGCAGCTTAAACCCTCACAGGGGGCAGGACACCGGGGAGCTGTTTTTT; CDR3 protein: CASSLNPHRGQDTGELFF
J gene: TRBJ2-1; clone size: NA; D gene: NA; V gene: TRBV24-1; CDR3 DNA: TGTGCCACCAGTGATTTGCACGGGGGCGGGAACCTCAATGAGCAGTTCTTC; CDR3 protein: CATSDLHGGGNLNEQFF
J gene: TRBJ2-1; clone size: NA; D gene: NA; V gene: TRBV7-3; CDR3 DNA: TGTGCCAGCAGCCCCGTCCCTCTTGGCGATGAGCAGTTCTTC; CDR3 protein: CASSPVPLGDEQFF
J gene: TRBJ1-4; clone size: NA; D gene: TRBD1; V gene: TRBV29-1; CDR3 DNA: TGCAGCGTTGGGACAGGGGTTGAAAAACTGTTTTTT; CDR3 protein: CSVGTGVEKLFF
J gene: TRBJ2-1; clone size: few; D gene: TRBD2; V gene: TRBV4-3; CDR3 DNA: TGCGCCAGCAGCCGGAGTAGCGGGAGCGAGCAGTTCTTC; CDR3 protein: CASSRSSGSEQFF
J gene: TRBJ2-5; clone size: few; D gene: TRBD2; V gene: TRBV28; CDR3 DNA: TGTGCCAGCAGTTTGTCGACTAGCGGGGCGGAGACCCAGTACTTC; CDR3 protein: CASSLSTSGAETQYF
J gene: TRBJ1-4; clone size: few; D gene: NA; V gene: TRBV5-1; CDR3 DNA: TGCGCCAGCAGCACCGACAGGAAAACTAATGAAAAACTGTTTTTT; CDR3 protein: CASSTDRKTNEKLFF
J gene: TRBJ2-3; clone size: NA; D gene: NA; V gene: TRBV12-3/TRBV12-4; CDR3 DNA: TGTGCCAGCAGTTTCGGCGGGAACGATGGGGATACGCAGTATTTT; CDR3 protein: CASSFGGNDGDTQYF
J gene: TRBJ1-1; clone size: NA; D gene: TRBD1; V gene: TRBV20-1; CDR3 DNA: TGCAGTGCTCGACAGGGGGCCCGTGAAGCTTTCTTT; CDR3 protein: CSARQGAREAFF